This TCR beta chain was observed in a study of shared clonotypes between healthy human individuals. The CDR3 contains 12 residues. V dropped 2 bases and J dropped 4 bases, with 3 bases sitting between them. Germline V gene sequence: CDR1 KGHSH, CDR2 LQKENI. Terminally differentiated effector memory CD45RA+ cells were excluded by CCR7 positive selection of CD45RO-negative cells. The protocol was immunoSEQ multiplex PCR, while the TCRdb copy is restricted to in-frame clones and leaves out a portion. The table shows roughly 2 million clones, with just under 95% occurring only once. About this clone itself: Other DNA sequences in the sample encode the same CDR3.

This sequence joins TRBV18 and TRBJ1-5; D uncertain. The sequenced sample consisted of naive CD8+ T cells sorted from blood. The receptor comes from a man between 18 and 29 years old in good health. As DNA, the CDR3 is TGTGCCAGCTCACCAGGGAATCAGCCCCAGCATTTT. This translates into CASSPGNQPQHF.